These 18 T cell receptor beta chains were all obtained from the same sample, sequenced in a study of early T cells in non-severe SARS-CoV-2 infection. One entry per CDR3 protein, called by TCRdb with MiXCR from the 5' RACE reads. Of about 69,000 distinct CDR3 sequences listed, about an eighth were seen once; the top ten hold 11% to 15%. Source material: whole blood. These receptors were taken from an adult who was a healthcare worker with PCR-confirmed SARS-CoV-2 infection or an uninfected control (not recorded which).

This clonotype has a count of ten or more. V usage is TRBV7-3 and J usage is TRBJ1-2; D may be TRBD1 (5 bases). Germline V CDR1 and CDR2: SGHTA, FQGTGA. The CDR3 covers 13 residues. Trimming cost V 2 bases and J 4 bases, with 8 bases left between them. CDR3 protein: CASSLGASYGYTF. DNA of the CDR3: TGTGCCAGCAGCTTAGGGGCCTCCTATGGCTACACCTTC.

This clonotype was detected many times. The chain recombines TRBV11-2 with TRBJ2-1; no reliable D call. Germline-derived CDR1 and CDR2 are SGHAT and FQNNGV. CDR3 length: 12 amino acids. Trimming pared 1 base from V and 2 bases from J, leaving 0 bases between. CDR3 coding DNA: TGTGCCAGCAGCTTAGCCTACAATGAGCAGTTCTTC. Amino acids: CASSLAYNEQFF.

This clonotype was found many times. V gene TRBV10-3 combines with J gene TRBJ2-1, with TRBD2 identical over 8 bases. There are 13 residues in the CDR3. Germline CDR1 and CDR2: ENHRY and SYGVKD. After removal of 9 bases from V and 2 bases from J, the junction contained 3 bases not matched to a gene. CDR3 sequence (DNA): TGTGCCATACGGGGGGGCCCCTACAATGAGCAGTTCTTC. Protein sequence: CAIRGGPYNEQFF.

The gene calls are TRBV6-6 and TRBJ2-2; the D gene could be TRBD1 or TRBD2 (5 bases each). The germline V and J ends were trimmed by 2 bases and 5 bases, with 6 bases remaining between them. Germline CDR1 and CDR2: MNHNY and SVGAGI (reference sequence). The CDR3 has 13 residues. The chain's CDR3 is CASSYGGTGELFF. The CDR3 coding sequence is TGTGCCAGCAGTTACGGGGGAACCGGGGAGCTGTTTTTT.

This chain connects TRBV7-3 to TRBJ2-1, with D possibly being TRBD2 (6 bases). CDR3 size: 12 residues. The germline V gene has CDR1 SGHTA and CDR2 FQGTGA. V was cut by 6 bases and J by 9 bases, with 12 bases left in between. Here the CDR3 reads CASSYLGGEQFF. CDR3 nucleotide sequence: TGTGCCAGCAGTTATCTGGGGGGTGAGCAGTTCTTC. Using reference TRBV7-3 and TRBJ2-1 for the parts outside the CDR3, the full variable domain is GAGVSQTPSNKVTEKGKYVELRCDPISGHTALYWYRQSLGQGPEFLIYFQGTGAADDSGLPNDRFFAVRPEGSVSTLKIQRTERGDSAVYLCASSYLGGEQFFGPGTRLTVL.

The chain joins TRBV5-6 to TRBJ1-2; D is unclear. The V end was cut by 0 bases, the J end by 4 bases, with 10 bases between. The CDR3 sequence is 14 residues long. The germline V gene has CDR1 SGHDT and CDR2 YYEEEE. The CDR3: CASSLVSTTYGYTF. CDR3 nucleotide sequence: TGTGCCAGCAGCTTGGTTAGTACTACCTATGGCTACACCTTC.

This clonotype has more than one count but fewer than ten. This chain joins TRBV15 and TRBJ2-5; D unclear. The ends were cut back, 3 bases at V and 2 bases at J, with 7 bases in the middle. This CDR3 comprises 13 residues. From germline, CDR1 is LNHNV and CDR2 YYDKDF (reference sequence). The CDR3 DNA is TGTGCCACCAGCAGGGATCTACAAGAGACCCAGTACTTC. The encoded protein is CATSRDLQETQYF. The full variable domain, its missing parts supplied by reference TRBV15 and TRBJ2-5, is DAMVIQNPRYQVTQFGKPVTLSCSQTLNHNVMYWYQQKSSQAPKLLFHYYDKDFNNEADTPDNFQSRRPNTSFCFLDIRSPGLGDTAMYLCATSRDLQETQYFGPGTRLLVL.

The sample holds a few counts of this clonotype. V usage is TRBV2 and J usage is TRBJ2-3; D tentatively reads TRBD1 or TRBD2 (5 bases each). Germline assignment: CDR1 SNHLY and CDR2 FYNNEI. Deletions cut 6 bases from V and 2 bases from J, with 15 bases between. This CDR3 contains 15 residues. The CDR3 nucleotides read TGTGCCAGCAGGTTCCGGGACGCAAACACAGATACGCAGTATTTT. It specifies CASRFRDANTDTQYF. Complete variable domain (other parts from reference TRBV2 and TRBJ2-3): EPEVTQTPSHQVTQMGQEVILRCVPISNHLYFYWYRQILGQKVEFLVSFYNNEISEKSEIFDDQFSVERPDGSNFTLKIRSTKLEDSAMYFCASRFRDANTDTQYFGPGTRLTVL.

This clonotype appeared a few times. The chain employs TRBV3-1 and TRBJ2-3; TRBD1 is a possible D gene (5 bases). The length of the CDR3 is 12 residues. V was pared by 5 bases and J by 7 bases, with 10 bases between. CDR1 LGHDT and CDR2 YNNKEL come from the germline V gene (reference sequence). In nucleotides, the CDR3 is TGTGCCAGCAGCGGGGCTTCCTATACGCAGTATTTT. Translation: CASSGASYTQYF.

This clonotype was observed a handful of times. The chain couples TRBV9 to TRBJ1-4; a weak D match, TRBD1 (5 bases). The V end lost 0 bases, the J end lost 8 bases, and 14 bases lay between the germline ends. The CDR3 is 15 residues long. Germline V gene sequence: CDR1 SGDLS, CDR2 YYNGEE. The chain's CDR3 is CASSVVSGGGEKLFF. The CDR3 nucleotides are TGTGCCAGCAGCGTAGTAAGTGGGGGAGGCGAAAAACTGTTTTTT.

This clonotype was seen a few times. This chain links TRBV3-1 with TRBJ1-1; maybe TRBD1 (5 bases). The CDR3 contains 14 residues. Per the germline V gene, CDR1 is LGHDT and CDR2 is YNNKEL (reference sequence). The ends were cut back, 1 base at V and 5 bases at J, with 11 bases in the middle. The CDR3, as DNA: TGTGCCAGCAGCCAAGTATCCAGGGCGACTGAAGCTTTCTTT. This encodes CASSQVSRATEAFF. The complete variable domain, with remaining parts taken from reference TRBV3-1 and TRBJ1-1, reads DTAVSQTPKYLVTQMGNDKSIKCEQNLGHDTMYWYKQDSKKFLKIMFSYNNKELIINETVPNRFSPKSPDKAHLNLHINSLELGDSAVYFCASSQVSRATEAFFGQGTRLTVV.

This clonotype was seen a handful of times. V is TRBV15 and J is TRBJ1-1; D remains ambiguous. The ends were cut back, 0 bases at V and 1 base at J, with 6 bases in the middle. The CDR3 consists of 14 residues. Germline V gene data show CDR1 as LNHNV and CDR2 as YYDKDF (reference sequence). The CDR3 loop reads CATSRDPTNTEAFF. The CDR3 region has the DNA TGTGCCACCAGCAGAGATCCGACGAACACTGAAGCTTTCTTT.

This clonotype was detected ten times or more. J is TRBJ2-5 and V is TRBV20-1, with 9 bases matching TRBD2. This CDR3 is 13 amino acids long. V lost 3 bases to trimming and J lost 5 bases; unmatched junction nucleotides: 4. Germline CDR1 is DFQATT and CDR2 is SNEGSKA (reference sequence). CDR3 DNA sequence: TGCAGTGCTAGGCGGGGGGGCATGGAGACCCAGTACTTC. Residues: CSARRGGMETQYF.

This clonotype was observed a handful of times. The J gene is TRBJ1-1, the V gene TRBV7-9; the D gene is possibly TRBD1 (6 bases). Trimming shortened V by 5 bases and J by 6 bases, and 16 bases separated the two germline ends. Germline values: CDR1 SEHNR, CDR2 FQNEAQ (reference sequence). This CDR3 region has 14 residues. The CDR3 spells CASSHSNREAEAFF. The CDR3 DNA follows: TGTGCCAGCAGCCACTCCAACAGGGAAGCTGAAGCTTTCTTT.

This clonotype turned up a few times. The gene calls are TRBV7-9 and TRBJ1-1, with TRBD1 matching over 7 bases. The CDR3 consists of 18 residues. V lost 1 base and J lost 0; bases outside the gene matches: 11. Germline loops: CDR1 SEHNR, CDR2 FQNEAQ (reference sequence). In DNA form, the CDR3 reads TGTGCCAGCAGCTTAGACCGGGACAGAGTTCTAATGAACACTGAAGCTTTCTTT. Encoded protein: CASSLDRDRVLMNTEAFF.

The CDR3 loop is CASSYSTGTGPGNTIYF. CDR3 nucleotide sequence: TGTGCCAGCAGTTACTCGACCGGGACAGGGCCTGGAAACACCATATATTTT. The chain recombines TRBV6-5 with TRBJ1-3, with 9 bases lining up with TRBD1. The V segment lost 0 bases and the J segment 2 bases; nucleotides outside the gene matches: 5. This CDR3 region has 17 residues. Germline-derived CDR1 and CDR2 are MNHEY and SVGAGI.

This clonotype was detected a few times. This chain uses TRBV5-1 with TRBJ1-1, with 7 bases fitting TRBD1. The CDR3 totals 15 residues. Per the germline V gene, CDR1 is SGHRS and CDR2 is YFSETQ. V was pared by 4 bases and J by 5 bases, with 11 bases of the junction left unmatched. The CDR3 loop reads CASSPRRQGGTEAFF. CDR3 nucleotides: TGCGCCAGCAGCCCCCGACGACAGGGAGGAACTGAAGCTTTCTTT.

This clonotype was picked up many times. The V and J genes are TRBV2 and TRBJ2-3, with D unclear. V was trimmed by 6 bases and J by 2 bases, leaving 6 bases between them. Germline-derived CDR1 and CDR2 are SNHLY and FYNNEI. This CDR3 spans 12 amino acids. In DNA form, the CDR3 reads TGTGCCAGCAGGGCATACACAGATACGCAGTATTTT. The encoded protein is CASRAYTDTQYF.